The 9 T cell receptor beta chains given below trace back to one sample, sequenced in a study of CD8+CD57+ T cells in acquired aplastic anemia. For CDR3 and TCR beta VDJ profiling, genomic DNA was the template used. Via MiXCR, TCRdb re-called the reads, giving one row per CDR3 protein. The repertoire holds hundreds of thousands of distinct CDR3 sequences, with under 80% as singletons. The sample taken for sequencing was sorted CD4+, CD8+, or CD8+CD57+ T cells (not recorded which) from PBMCs. The receptors here all came from a human donor in good health, serving as a control.

The CDR3 DNA reads TGCAGTGCTAGCGGGACCCAAGGTACAGAGACCCAGTACTTC. Translation gives CSASGTQGTETQYF. This chain uses TRBV20-1 with TRBJ2-5; either TRBD1 or TRBD2 may fit D (5 bases each). The CDR3 length is 14 residues. CDR1 DFQATT and CDR2 SNEGSKA come from the germline V gene (reference sequence). The V gene lost 3 bases and the J gene lost 4 bases, with 15 bases spanning the gap.

CDR3 DNA: TGTGCCAGCAGCCCGAGCAGGGGCACCCTTCAAGAGACCCAGTACTTC. It yields the protein CASSPSRGTLQETQYF. The chain has TRBV16 and TRBJ2-5; a possible D gene is TRBD1 (6 bases). Germline lookup yields CDR1 KGHSY and CDR2 FQNENV. Between the trimmed V and J ends, which lost 4 bases and 2 bases, there was a span of 17 bases. This CDR3 has 16 amino acids.

Details on this clonotype: One junction end does not reproduce the germline sequence, and a read error may be involved. J is TRBJ1-5 and V is TRBV20-1; D is unresolved. This CDR3 region has 12 residues. CDR1 is DFQATT, CDR2 SNEGSKA, per germline (reference sequence). The chain's CDR3 is CSARGSNQPRHF. The CDR3 DNA reads TGCAGTGCTAGGGGCAGCAATCAGCCCCGGCATTTT.

The rearrangement uses TRBV20-1 and TRBJ1-6; 10 bases match TRBD1. The CDR3 consists of 16 residues. The trim removed 6 bases at V and 2 bases at J, leaving 7 bases unmatched. Germline CDR1 reads DFQATT; CDR2 reads SNEGSKA (reference sequence). CDR3 sequence: CSAGPGQGTYNSPLHF. The CDR3 region has the DNA TGCAGTGCAGGGCCGGGACAGGGGACCTATAATTCACCCCTCCACTTT.

This clonotype was found many times. The chain uses TRBV5-1 and TRBJ2-7; D possibly uses TRBD1 or TRBD2 (6 bases each). The CDR3 contains 14 residues. Per germline, CDR1 SGHRS and CDR2 YFSETQ. Trimming shortened V by 4 bases and J by 3 bases, and 14 bases separated the two germline ends. DNA of the CDR3: TGCGCCAGCAGCACCGGGGGCTGGGGCTACGAGCAGTACTTC. Translation gives CASSTGGWGYEQYF.

This chain connects TRBV20-1 to TRBJ1-6, with 7 positions matching TRBD1. Trimming cost V 6 bases and J 14 bases; bases outside gene matches: 16. The CDR3 runs to 14 residues. Germline V gene sequence: CDR1 DFQATT, CDR2 SNEGSKA (reference sequence). DNA of the CDR3: TGCAGTGCCATCTCAGTGAGGGGGCGAAGGGCCCTCCACTTT. Protein product: CSAISVRGRRALHF.

This clonotype appeared many times. V is TRBV4-2 and J is TRBJ2-5; no reliable D call. V gave up 0 bases and J gave up 7 bases, with 9 bases separating them. From germline, CDR1 is LGHNA and CDR2 YNFKEQ. The CDR3 runs 13 residues. In DNA, the CDR3 is TGTGCCAGCAGCCAAGATCCAGGTGGGACCCAGTACTTC. This sequence encodes CASSQDPGGTQYF.

The V gene is TRBV20-1, the J gene TRBJ2-3, with no clear D. Germline V CDR1 and CDR2: DFQATT, SNEGSKA (reference sequence). The CDR3 consists of 11 residues. V gave up 2 bases and J gave up 6 bases, with 6 bases separating them. The DNA for the CDR3 is TGCAGTGCTAGACGGTACGATACGCAGTATTTT. The encoded protein is CSARRYDTQYF.

This clonotype has at least ten counts. This chain uses TRBV5-6 with TRBJ1-4; TRBD1 is a possible D gene (5 bases). CDR1 and CDR2 from the germline V gene are SGHDT and YYEEEE. The CDR3 loop spans 14 amino acids. Trimming cost V 4 bases and J 6 bases, with 13 bases left between them. CDR3 in DNA: TGTGCCAGCAGCACCCTGCCCAGGGATGAAAAACTGTTTTTT. As protein: CASSTLPRDEKLFF.